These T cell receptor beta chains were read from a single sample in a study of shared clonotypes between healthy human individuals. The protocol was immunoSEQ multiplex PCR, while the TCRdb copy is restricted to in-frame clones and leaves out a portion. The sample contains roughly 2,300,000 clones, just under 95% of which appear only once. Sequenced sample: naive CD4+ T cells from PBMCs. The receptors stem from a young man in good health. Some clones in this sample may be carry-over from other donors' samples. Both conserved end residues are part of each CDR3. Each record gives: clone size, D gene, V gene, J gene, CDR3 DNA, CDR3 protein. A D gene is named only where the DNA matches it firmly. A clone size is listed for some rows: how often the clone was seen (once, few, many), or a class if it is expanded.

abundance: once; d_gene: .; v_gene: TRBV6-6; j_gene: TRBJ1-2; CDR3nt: TGTGCCAGCAGTTATCTTCGAAACTATGGCTACACCTTC; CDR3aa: CASSYLRNYGYTF
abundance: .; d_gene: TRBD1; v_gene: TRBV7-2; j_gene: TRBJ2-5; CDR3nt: TGTGCCAGCAGCCGGAGGCCGGGACAGGGGGAGACCCAGTACTTC; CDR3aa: CASSRRPGQGETQYF
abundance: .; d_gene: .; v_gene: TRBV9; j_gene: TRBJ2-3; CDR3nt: TGTGCCAGCAGCGTAGTGTGGGGACTTTCAGATACGCAGTATTTT; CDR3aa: CASSVVWGLSDTQYF
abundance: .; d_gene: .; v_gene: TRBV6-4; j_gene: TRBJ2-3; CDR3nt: TGTGCCAGCAGTGACTTCGTTGGTGGGGGTACGCAGTATTTT; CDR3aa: CASSDFVGGGTQYF
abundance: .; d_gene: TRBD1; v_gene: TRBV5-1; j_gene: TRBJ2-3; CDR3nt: TGCGCCAGCAGCGCTACGGGACAGGGTGAAGGAGATACGCAGTATTTT; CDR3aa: CASSATGQGEGDTQYF
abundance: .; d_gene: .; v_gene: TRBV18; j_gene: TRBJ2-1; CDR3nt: TGTGCCAGCTCACCAGTGGTTGGGGGCGATGAGCAGTTCTTC; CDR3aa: CASSPVVGGDEQFF
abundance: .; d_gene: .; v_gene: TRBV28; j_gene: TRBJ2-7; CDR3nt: TGTGCCAGCTCGGCAGGGGCAACCTACGAGCAGTACTTC; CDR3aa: CASSAGATYEQYF
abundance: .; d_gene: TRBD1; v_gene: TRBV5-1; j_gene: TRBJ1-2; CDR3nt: TGCGCCAGCAGCTTTACAGGGGGCCAAGGCTACACCTTC; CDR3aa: CASSFTGGQGYTF
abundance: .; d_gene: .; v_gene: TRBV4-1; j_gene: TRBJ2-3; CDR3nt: TGCGCCAGCAGCCAGGGATTCGCCCCAGATACGCAGTATTTT; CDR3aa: CASSQGFAPDTQYF
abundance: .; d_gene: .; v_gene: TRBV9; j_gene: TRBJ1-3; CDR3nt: TGTGCCAGCAGCGCCAGAGCGGGGAGTGGAAACACCATATATTTT; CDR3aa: CASSARAGSGNTIYF
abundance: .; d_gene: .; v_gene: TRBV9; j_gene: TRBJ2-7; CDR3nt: TGTGCCAGCAGCGTATGGACAGTTCTTGTTACCCTTCCCTACGAGCAGTACTTC; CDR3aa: CASSVWTVLVTLPYEQYF
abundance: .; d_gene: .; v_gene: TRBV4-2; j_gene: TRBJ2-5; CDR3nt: TGTGCCAGCAGCCAAGAAGGCCAGGATCGGGAGACCCAGTACTTC; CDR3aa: CASSQEGQDRETQYF
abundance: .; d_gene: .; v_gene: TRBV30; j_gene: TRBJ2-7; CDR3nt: TGTGCCTGGAGTACCGGGAACTCCTACGAGCAGTACTTC; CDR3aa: CAWSTGNSYEQYF
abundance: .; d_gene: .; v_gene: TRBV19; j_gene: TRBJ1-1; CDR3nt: TGTGCCAGTAGACCACAGGGTTTGGGCACTGAAGCTTTCTTT; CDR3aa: CASRPQGLGTEAFF
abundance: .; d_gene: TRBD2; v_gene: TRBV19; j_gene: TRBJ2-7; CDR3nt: TGTGCCAGTCGGGACGGACTAGCGCTAACCTACGAGCAGTACTTC; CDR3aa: CASRDGLALTYEQYF
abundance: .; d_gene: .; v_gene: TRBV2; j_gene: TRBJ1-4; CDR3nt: TGTGCCAGCAGTGCCTTGGGGGGGCTTAATGAAAAACTGTTTTTT; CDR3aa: CASSALGGLNEKLFF
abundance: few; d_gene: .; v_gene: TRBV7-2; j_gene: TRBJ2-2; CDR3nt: TGTGCCAGCAGCCTGTCTGTAACGGGGCCTCGGACCGGGGAGCTGTTTTTT; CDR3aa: CASSLSVTGPRTGELFF
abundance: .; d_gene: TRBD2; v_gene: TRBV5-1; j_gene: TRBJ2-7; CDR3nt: TGCGCCAGCAGCAACCGGACTAGACGCTACGAGCAGTACTTC; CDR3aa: CASSNRTRRYEQYF
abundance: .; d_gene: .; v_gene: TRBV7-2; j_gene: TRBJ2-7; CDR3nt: TGTGCCAGCAGCTTAGAAGGGCCAGGGGTTGGCGAGCAGTACTTC; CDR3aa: CASSLEGPGVGEQYF
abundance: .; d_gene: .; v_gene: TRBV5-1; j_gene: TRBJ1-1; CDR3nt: TGCGCCAGCAGCTTGGCTCGGGGGAACACTGAAGCTTTCTTT; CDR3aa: CASSLARGNTEAFF
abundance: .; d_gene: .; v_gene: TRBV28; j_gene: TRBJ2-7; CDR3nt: TGTGCCAGCACCCGGACGGACCGGCGGGAGCAGTACTTC; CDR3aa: CASTRTDRREQYF
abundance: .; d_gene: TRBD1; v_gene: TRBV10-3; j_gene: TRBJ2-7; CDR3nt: TGTGCCATCAGGGGGACAGTAGCCTCCTACGAGCAGTACTTC; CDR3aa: CAIRGTVASYEQYF
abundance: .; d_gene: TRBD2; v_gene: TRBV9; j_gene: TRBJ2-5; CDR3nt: TGTGCCAGCAGCGTAGCCCCAACCGGGACTAGCGTCGAGACCCAGTACTTC; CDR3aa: CASSVAPTGTSVETQYF
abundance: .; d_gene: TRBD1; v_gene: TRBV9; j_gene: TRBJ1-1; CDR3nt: TGTGCCAGCAGCGGGACAGGGTTCAGCCGAGACGTTGAAGCTTTCTTT; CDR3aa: CASSGTGFSRDVEAFF
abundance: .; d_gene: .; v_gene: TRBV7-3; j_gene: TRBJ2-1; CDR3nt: TGTGCCAGCAGCTCATCCAGGGACAATGAGCAGTTCTTC; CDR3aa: CASSSSRDNEQFF
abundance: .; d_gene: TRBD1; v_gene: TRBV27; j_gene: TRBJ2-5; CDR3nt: TGTGCCAGCAGTGAAACAGGGGTAGGAAAGACCCAGTACTTC; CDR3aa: CASSETGVGKTQYF
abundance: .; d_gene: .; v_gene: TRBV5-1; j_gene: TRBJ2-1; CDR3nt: TGCGCCAGCAAAGCCAACTTGGGGGGTTACAATGAGCAGTTCTTC; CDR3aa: CASKANLGGYNEQFF
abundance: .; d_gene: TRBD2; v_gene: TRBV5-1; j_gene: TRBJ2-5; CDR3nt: TGCGCCAGCAGCTTGAAGCTAGCGGGAGAGGCGGGGGAGACCCAGTACTTC; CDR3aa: CASSLKLAGEAGETQYF
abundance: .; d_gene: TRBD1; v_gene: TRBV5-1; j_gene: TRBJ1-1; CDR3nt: TGCGCCAGCCGAGAGGGGGCGGGGAACACTGAAGCTTTCTTT; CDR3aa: CASREGAGNTEAFF
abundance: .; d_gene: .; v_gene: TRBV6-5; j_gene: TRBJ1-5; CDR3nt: TGTGCCAGCAGCCCCCGGGGGGCCAATCAGCCCCAGCATTTT; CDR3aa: CASSPRGANQPQHF
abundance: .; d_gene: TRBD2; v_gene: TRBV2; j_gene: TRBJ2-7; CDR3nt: TGTGCCAGCAGTGTGCGACTAGCAGTCTACGAGCAGTACTTC; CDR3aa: CASSVRLAVYEQYF
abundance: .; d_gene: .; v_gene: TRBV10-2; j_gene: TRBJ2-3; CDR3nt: TGCGCCAGCAGTGAGAGGCGGGCGGGAGATACGCAGTATTTT; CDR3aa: CASSERRAGDTQYF
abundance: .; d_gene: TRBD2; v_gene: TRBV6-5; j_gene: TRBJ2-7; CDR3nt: TGTGCCAGCAGTGTCACGGGGGGGGGATACGAGCAGTACTTC; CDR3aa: CASSVTGGGYEQYF
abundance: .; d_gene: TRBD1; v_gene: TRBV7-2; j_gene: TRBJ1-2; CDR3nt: TGTGCCAGCAGCGTGGGACAGGGCCGGGCCTATGGCTACACCTTC; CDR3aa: CASSVGQGRAYGYTF
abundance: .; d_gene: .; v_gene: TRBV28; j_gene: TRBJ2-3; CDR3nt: TGTGCCAGCAGTTTTTTTCCCGTTGATACGCAGTATTTT; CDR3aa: CASSFFPVDTQYF
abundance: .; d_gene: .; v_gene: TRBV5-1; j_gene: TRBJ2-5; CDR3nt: TGCGCCAGCAGCTTTCAACAGATTCAAGAGACCCAGTACTTC; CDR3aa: CASSFQQIQETQYF
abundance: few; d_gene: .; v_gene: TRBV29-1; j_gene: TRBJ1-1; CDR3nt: TGCAGCGTTCCAGGTGTAACGAACACTGAAGCTTTCTTT; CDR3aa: CSVPGVTNTEAFF
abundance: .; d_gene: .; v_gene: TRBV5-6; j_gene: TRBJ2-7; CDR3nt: TGTGCCAGCAGCTTGACAGAGTACGAGCAGTACTTC; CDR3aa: CASSLTEYEQYF
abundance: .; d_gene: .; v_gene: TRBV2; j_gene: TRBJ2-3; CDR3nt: TGTGCCAGCAGTGAAGCGCTTAGCCTTTACACAGATACGCAGTATTTT; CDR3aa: CASSEALSLYTDTQYF
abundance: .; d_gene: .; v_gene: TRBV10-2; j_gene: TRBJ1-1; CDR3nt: TGCGCCAGCAGTGAGCACAGGCGATCAAACATGAACACTGAAGCTTTCTTT; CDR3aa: CASSEHRRSNMNTEAFF